A selection of T cell receptor beta chains follows, all from one sample in a study of shared clonotypes between healthy human individuals. Clones were sequenced by immunoSEQ multiplex PCR, and TCRdb holds only the in-frame ones, with some missing. Here the sample spans under 350,000 clones, around nine tenths being singletons. Source material: memory CD8+ T cells sorted from blood. The receptors originated from a man younger than 35 in good health. Each CDR3 is given with its conserved first and last residue. The D gene is left open where the match is weak. Only some rows state a clone size, as once, few, many or a class for expanded clones.

TRBJ2-7	TRBV2	.	.	CASSEVVRRGATYYEQYF	TGTGCCAGCAGTGAAGTTGTGCGTCGGGGGGCGACATACTACGAGCAGTACTTC
TRBJ1-5	TRBV5-6	TRBD1	.	CASSLAGQGQDQPQHF	TGTGCCAGCAGCTTGGCGGGACAGGGCCAGGATCAGCCCCAGCATTTT
TRBJ2-7	TRBV5-6	TRBD2	once	CASSLAALAGGSYEQYF	TGTGCCAGCAGCTTGGCCGCACTAGCGGGAGGGTCCTACGAGCAGTACTTC
TRBJ2-1	TRBV29-1	.	once	CSVLGVNEQFF	TGCAGCGTCCTTGGGGTGAATGAGCAGTTCTTC
TRBJ2-7	TRBV27	TRBD1	.	CASSPYRGRTYEQYF	TGTGCCAGCAGTCCTTACAGGGGGAGGACCTACGAGCAGTACTTC
TRBJ2-1	TRBV28	TRBD2	.	CASSFPTSGGSYEQFF	TGTGCCAGCAGTTTCCCAACTAGCGGGGGAAGCTATGAGCAGTTCTTC
TRBJ1-2	TRBV27	.	.	CASSPTGIAGYTF	TGTGCCAGCAGCCCGACAGGCATCGCGGGCTACACCTTC
TRBJ2-1	TRBV6-5	.	.	CASTTPGLSNEQFF	TGTGCCAGCACCACCCCGGGACTTTCCAATGAGCAGTTCTTC
TRBJ1-2	TRBV10-2	.	.	CASSEGVGYGYTF	TGCGCCAGCAGTGAGGGCGTTGGATATGGCTACACCTTC
TRBJ1-1	TRBV19	TRBD1	.	CASSMGQYTEAFF	TGTGCCAGTAGTATGGGACAGTACACTGAAGCTTTCTTT
TRBJ1-1	TRBV7-9	.	.	CASSLVSQGDTEAFF	TGTGCCAGCAGCTTAGTTTCTCAGGGAGACACTGAAGCTTTCTTT
TRBJ2-1	TRBV2	.	.	CASSVTEGLNEQFF	TGTGCCAGCAGTGTAACGGAAGGACTCAATGAGCAGTTCTTC
TRBJ1-2	TRBV2	TRBD1	.	CASIRTGTSYGYTF	TGTGCCAGCATTAGGACAGGGACATCCTATGGCTACACCTTC
TRBJ2-1	TRBV11-2	TRBD2	.	CASSLDPELAGGFNEQFF	TGTGCCAGCAGCTTAGATCCTGAACTAGCGGGAGGTTTCAATGAGCAGTTCTTC
TRBJ2-7	TRBV4-1	.	.	CASSQYDGTYEQYF	TGCGCCAGCAGCCAATACGACGGGACCTACGAGCAGTACTTC
TRBJ2-7	TRBV20-1	.	.	CSAREGYEQYF	TGCAGTGCTAGGGAAGGGTACGAGCAGTACTTC
TRBJ2-7	TRBV4-1	TRBD2	.	CASSQVAAGGLEQYF	TGCGCCAGCAGCCAAGTAGCCGCGGGGGGGCTCGAGCAGTACTTC
TRBJ2-5	TRBV28	.	.	CASSFLLGSEETQYF	TGTGCCAGCAGTTTTCTTTTGGGAAGTGAAGAGACCCAGTACTTC
TRBJ2-7	TRBV5-1	TRBD2	.	CASSSTRTSGRYEQYF	TGCGCCAGCAGCTCTACAAGGACTAGCGGAAGATACGAGCAGTACTTC
TRBJ2-7	TRBV4-1	.	.	CASSPTGAGSYEQYF	TGCGCCAGCAGCCCCACCGGGGCGGGTTCCTACGAGCAGTACTTC
TRBJ2-7	TRBV7-9	TRBD2	.	CASSPPGGGYEQYF	TGTGCCAGCAGCCCACCGGGCGGGGGCTACGAGCAGTACTTC
TRBJ1-1	TRBV4-1	TRBD1	.	CASSPGQGTMNTEAFF	TGCGCCAGCAGCCCCGGACAGGGAACAATGAACACTGAAGCTTTCTTT
TRBJ2-5	TRBV9	.	.	CASSVQIGFGETQYF	TGTGCCAGCAGCGTACAAATCGGATTTGGGGAGACCCAGTACTTC
TRBJ2-7	TRBV10-2	TRBD2	.	CASSRAGLAVNGPSYEQYF	TGCGCCAGCTCCAGGGCAGGGCTAGCGGTGAACGGACCCTCCTACGAGCAGTACTTC
TRBJ1-6	TRBV11-2	TRBD1	.	CASSPGQGVWNSPLHF	TGTGCCAGCAGCCCAGGACAGGGCGTGTGGAATTCACCCCTCCACTTT
TRBJ2-5	TRBV6-6	.	.	CVSSYWRLDSEETQYF	TGTGTCAGCAGTTATTGGAGGTTGGACTCTGAAGAGACCCAGTACTTC
TRBJ1-1	TRBV7-9	.	.	CASSLAEAFF	TGTGCCAGCAGCTTAGCTGAAGCTTTCTTT
TRBJ2-7	TRBV11-2	TRBD2	.	CASSLLAGEIYEQYF	TGTGCCAGCAGCTTACTAGCGGGAGAAATCTACGAGCAGTACTTC
TRBJ2-1	TRBV10-3	TRBD2	.	CAIAIAGGVNEQFF	TGTGCCATCGCAATAGCGGGGGGCGTAAATGAGCAGTTCTTC
TRBJ2-5	TRBV5-1	.	.	CARHLRPELSTGSLRETQYF	TGCGCCAGGCACCTAAGGCCAGAGCTATCCACAGGGAGTCTGCGGGAGACCCAGTACTTC
TRBJ2-1	TRBV9	TRBD2	.	CASSFSGVSSYNEQFF	TGTGCCAGCAGCTTTAGCGGGGTAAGCTCCTACAATGAGCAGTTCTTC